This entry describes one T cell receptor (beta chain). What it recognizes is unknown. One end of the junction varies from germline; a read error may be responsible. Other nucleotide sequences in the sample specify the same CDR3. The data belong to a study of cytomegalovirus exposure and HLA in healthy donors. Study-wide findings and caveats: Other equally common chains were less clonally expanded than HLA-associated TCR beta chains, a later analysis showed. As was reported, the HLA-A and HLA-B alleles of most subjects were accurately predicted from TCR beta sequences. Sequencing likely generated an artifact that appeared as a cluster of highly shared sequence variants.

It was with 60 Vbeta and 13 Jbeta primers that the PCR ran. Generated by immunoSEQ multiplex PCR, the TCRdb table keeps only in-frame clones and is missing some. There are just over 200,000 clones in the sample; around 85% occur only once, and 1.7% lies in the top ten. The CDR3 sequence is 13 residues long. The germline gives CDR1 SGHTA, CDR2 FQGNSA. The sample was PBMCs. The TCR sequence derives from a man in his fifties or sixties in good health and CMV-seronegative. The chain recombines TRBV7-2 with TRBJ1-1, with TRBD1 as a possible D gene (5 bases). In DNA form, the CDR3 reads TGTGCCAGCAGCTTCAGACAGTACACTGAGGCTTTCTTT. Translated: CASSFRQYTEAFF. Full variable domain (missing parts from reference TRBV7-2 and TRBJ1-1): GAGVSQSPSNKVTEKGKDVELRCDPISGHTALYWYRQSLGQGLEFLIYFQGNSAPDKSGLPSDRFSAERTGGSVSTLTIQRTQQEDSAVYLCASSFRQYTEAFFGQGTRLTVV.